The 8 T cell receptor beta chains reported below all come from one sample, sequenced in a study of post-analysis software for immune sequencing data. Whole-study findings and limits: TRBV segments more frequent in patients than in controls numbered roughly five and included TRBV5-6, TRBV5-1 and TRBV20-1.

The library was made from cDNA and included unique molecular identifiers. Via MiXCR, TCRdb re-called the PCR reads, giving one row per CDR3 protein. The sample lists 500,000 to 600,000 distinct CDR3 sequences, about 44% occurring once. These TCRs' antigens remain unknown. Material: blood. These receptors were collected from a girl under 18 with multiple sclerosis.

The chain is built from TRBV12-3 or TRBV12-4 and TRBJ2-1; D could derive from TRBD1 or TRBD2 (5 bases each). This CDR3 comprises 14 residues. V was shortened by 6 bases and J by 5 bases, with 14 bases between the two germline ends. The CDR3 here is CASSPFRGHNEQFF. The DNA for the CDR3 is TGTGCCAGCAGCCCTTTTCGGGGACACAATGAGCAGTTCTTC.

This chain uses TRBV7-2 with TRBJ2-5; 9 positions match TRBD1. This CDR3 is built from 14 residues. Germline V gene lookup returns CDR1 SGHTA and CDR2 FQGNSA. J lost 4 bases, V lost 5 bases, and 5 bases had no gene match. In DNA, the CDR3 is TGTGCCAGCAGCGTAACAGGGGGCGCAGAGACCCAGTACTTC. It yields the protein CASSVTGGAETQYF.

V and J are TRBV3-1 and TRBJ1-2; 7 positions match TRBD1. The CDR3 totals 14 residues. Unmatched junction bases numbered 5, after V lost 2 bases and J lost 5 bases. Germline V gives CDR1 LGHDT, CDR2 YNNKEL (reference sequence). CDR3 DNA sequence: TGTGCCAGCAGCCAATCGGACAGGTCTTATGGCTACACCTTC. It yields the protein CASSQSDRSYGYTF.

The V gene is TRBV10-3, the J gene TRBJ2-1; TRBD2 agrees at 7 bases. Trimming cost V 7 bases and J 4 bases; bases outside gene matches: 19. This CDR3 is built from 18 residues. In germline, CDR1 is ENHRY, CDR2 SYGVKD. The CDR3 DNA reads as TGTGCCATCAAGCGCAACCCCGGTCGGCTAGCGGATTACAATGAGCAGTTCTTC. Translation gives CAIKRNPGRLADYNEQFF.

The CDR3 DNA follows: TGTGCCAGCAGTTTAGCAAGTTATACGCAGTATTTT. It encodes CASSLASYTQYF. V gene TRBV12-3 or TRBV12-4 combines with J gene TRBJ2-3; D is unresolved. The CDR3 loop spans 12 amino acids. V shed 0 bases and J shed 7 bases, with 5 bases lying between them.

This CDR3 reads CASSYQIPGLALQEQYF. The CDR3 nucleotides are TGTGCCAGCAGTTACCAAATCCCGGGACTAGCGTTGCAAGAGCAGTACTTC. The J gene is TRBJ2-5, the V gene TRBV6-5; TRBD2 agrees at 10 bases. From germline, CDR1 is MNHEY and CDR2 SVGAGI. V gave up 2 bases and J gave up 11 bases; unmatched junction bases: 17. This CDR3 region has 17 residues.

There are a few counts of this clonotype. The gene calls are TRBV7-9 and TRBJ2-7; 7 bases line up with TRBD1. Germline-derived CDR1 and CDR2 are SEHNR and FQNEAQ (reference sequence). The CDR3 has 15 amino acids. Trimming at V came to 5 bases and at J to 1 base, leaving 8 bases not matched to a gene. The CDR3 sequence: CASSPPTGRSYEQYF. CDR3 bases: TGTGCCAGCAGCCCTCCGACAGGGCGGTCCTACGAGCAGTACTTC.

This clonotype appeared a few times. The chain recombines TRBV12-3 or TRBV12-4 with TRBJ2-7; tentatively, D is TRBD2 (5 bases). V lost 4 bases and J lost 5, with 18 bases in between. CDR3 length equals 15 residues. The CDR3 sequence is CASSSSRGRPNEQYF. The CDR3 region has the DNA TGTGCCAGCAGTTCCTCCCGGGGTAGGCCGAACGAGCAGTACTTC.